This TCR beta chain was recorded in a study of blood T cells in healthy people across ages. Study-wide background: Capture via template switching afforded approximately one barcoded beta molecule per two T cells.

Study-level results: Naive T cell percentage and TCR beta diversity correlated strongly.

A minimum of 6.5 million PBMCs was isolated per sample. Each sample yielded at least 6 micrograms of PBMC total RNA. CDR1 and CDR2 from the germline V gene are SGHDT and YYEEEE. The CDR3 sequence is 17 residues long. Unmatched junction bases numbered 8, after V lost 2 bases and J lost 5 bases. A J-beta primer mix and a sample-barcoded 5' primer were used in a second PCR of roughly 7 to 12 cycles. TCRdb reprocessed the 5' RACE reads with MiXCR, giving one entry per CDR3 protein. Here the sample spans under 1 million distinct CDR3 sequences, 44% being singletons. Points on this clonotype: Its antigen is still unknown.

The source of this sequence is a man aged 55 to 69 in good health. Material for sequencing was blood. V gene TRBV5-6 combines with J gene TRBJ1-6, with 9 bases lining up with TRBD1. The CDR3 loop is CASSFATGTGNNSPLHF. CDR3 sequence (DNA): TGTGCCAGCAGCTTCGCCACCGGGACAGGGAATAATTCACCCCTCCACTTT. The full variable domain, with the rest looked up from reference TRBV5-6 and TRBJ1-6, is DAGVTQSPTHLIKTRGQQVTLRCSPKSGHDTVSWYQQALGQGPQFIFQYYEEEERQRGNFPDRFSGHQFPNYSSELNVNALLLGDSALYLCASSFATGTGNNSPLHFGNGTRLTVT.